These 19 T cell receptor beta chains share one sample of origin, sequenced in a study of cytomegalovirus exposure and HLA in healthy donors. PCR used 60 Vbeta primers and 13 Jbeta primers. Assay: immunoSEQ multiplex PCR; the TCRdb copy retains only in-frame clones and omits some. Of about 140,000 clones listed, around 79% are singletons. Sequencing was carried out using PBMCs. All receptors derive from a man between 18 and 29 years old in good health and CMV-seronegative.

The CDR3 loop is CASRLGQGVRNEQYF. CDR3 DNA: TGTGCCAGCAGGTTGGGGCAGGGGGTAAGAAACGAGCAGTACTTC. The rearrangement uses TRBV2 and TRBJ2-7; TRBD1 matches 7 bases. The trim removed 6 bases at V and 5 bases at J, leaving 13 bases unmatched. Germline CDR1 and CDR2: SNHLY and FYNNEI. CDR3 size: 15 residues.

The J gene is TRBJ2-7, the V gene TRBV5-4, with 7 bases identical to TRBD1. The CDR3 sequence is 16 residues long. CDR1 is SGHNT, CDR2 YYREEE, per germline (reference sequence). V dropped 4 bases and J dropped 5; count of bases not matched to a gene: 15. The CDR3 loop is CASSPGIRGLYHEQYF. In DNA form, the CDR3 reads TGTGCCAGCAGCCCGGGGATTAGGGGGCTTTACCACGAGCAGTACTTC.

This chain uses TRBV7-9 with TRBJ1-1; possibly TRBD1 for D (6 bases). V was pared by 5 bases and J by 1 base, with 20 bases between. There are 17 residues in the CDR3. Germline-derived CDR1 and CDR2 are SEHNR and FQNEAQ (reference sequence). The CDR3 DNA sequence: TGTGCCAGCAGCCCCCCGGGACAAGGGAGAGGGAACACTGAAGCTTTCTTT. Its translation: CASSPPGQGRGNTEAFF.

CDR3 in amino acids: CASSQDGGREQYF. The DNA of the CDR3 is TGTGCCAGCAGCCAAGATGGAGGAAGGGAGCAGTACTTC. This rearrangement joins TRBV4-2 to TRBJ2-7, with D maybe TRBD2 (5 bases). The CDR3 is made up of 13 amino acids. Trimming pared 0 bases from V and 7 bases from J, leaving 10 bases between. Per germline, CDR1 LGHNA and CDR2 YNFKEQ.

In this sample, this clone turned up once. The CDR3 DNA reads as TGTGCCAGCAGTTTGGGACAGGGGGCGTGGGAGCAGTACTTC. It encodes CASSLGQGAWEQYF. The chain links TRBV6-5 to TRBJ2-7; 12 bases are shared with TRBD1. Germline-derived CDR1 and CDR2 are MNHEY and SVGAGI. Losses at the gene ends were 4 bases for V and 7 bases for J; bases not matched to a gene: 5. The CDR3 loop spans 14 amino acids.

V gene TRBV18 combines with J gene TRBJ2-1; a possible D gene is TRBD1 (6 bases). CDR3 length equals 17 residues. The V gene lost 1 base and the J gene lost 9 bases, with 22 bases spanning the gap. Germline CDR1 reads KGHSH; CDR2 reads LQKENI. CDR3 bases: TGTGCCAGCTCACCACGAGAGGGGGTTACTCTAAAGAGTGAGCAGTTCTTC. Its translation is CASSPREGVTLKSEQFF.

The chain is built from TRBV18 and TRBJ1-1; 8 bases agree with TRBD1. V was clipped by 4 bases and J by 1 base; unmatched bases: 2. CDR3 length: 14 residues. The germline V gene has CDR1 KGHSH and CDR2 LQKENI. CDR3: CASSRGQANTEAFF. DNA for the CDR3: TGTGCCAGCTCACGGGGACAGGCGAACACTGAAGCTTTCTTT.

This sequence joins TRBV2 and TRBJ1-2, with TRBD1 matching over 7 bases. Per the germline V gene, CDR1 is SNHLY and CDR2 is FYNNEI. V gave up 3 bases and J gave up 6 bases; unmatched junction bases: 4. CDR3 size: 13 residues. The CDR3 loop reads CASSDRGIHGYTF. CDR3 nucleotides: TGTGCCAGCAGTGACAGGGGGATTCATGGCTACACCTTC. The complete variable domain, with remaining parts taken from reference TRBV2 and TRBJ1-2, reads EPEVTQTPSHQVTQMGQEVILRCVPISNHLYFYWYRQILGQKVEFLVSFYNNEISEKSEIFDDQFSVERPDGSNFTLKIRSTKLEDSAMYFCASSDRGIHGYTFGSGTRLTVV.

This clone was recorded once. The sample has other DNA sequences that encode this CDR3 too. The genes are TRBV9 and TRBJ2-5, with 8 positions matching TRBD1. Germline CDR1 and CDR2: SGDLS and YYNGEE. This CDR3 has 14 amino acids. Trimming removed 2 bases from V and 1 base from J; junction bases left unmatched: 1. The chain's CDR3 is CASSVGQVQETQYF. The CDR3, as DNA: TGTGCCAGCAGCGTGGGACAGGTCCAAGAGACCCAGTACTTC.

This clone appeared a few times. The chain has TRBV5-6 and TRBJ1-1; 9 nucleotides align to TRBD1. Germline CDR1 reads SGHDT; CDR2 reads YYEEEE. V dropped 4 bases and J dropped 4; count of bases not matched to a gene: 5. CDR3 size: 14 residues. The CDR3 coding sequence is TGTGCCAGCAGCAAACAGGGGGCGATCACTGAAGCTTTCTTT. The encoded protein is CASSKQGAITEAFF.

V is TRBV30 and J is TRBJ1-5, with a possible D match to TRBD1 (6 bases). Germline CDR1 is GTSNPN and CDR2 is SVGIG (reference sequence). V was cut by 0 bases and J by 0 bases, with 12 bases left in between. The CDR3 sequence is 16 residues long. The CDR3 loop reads CAWSVQGGISNQPQHF. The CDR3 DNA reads TGTGCCTGGAGTGTACAAGGGGGTATTAGCAATCAGCCCCAGCATTTT. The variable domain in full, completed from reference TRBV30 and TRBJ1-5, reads SQTIHQWPATLVQPVGSPLSLECTVEGTSNPNLYWYRQAAGRGLQLLFYSVGIGQISSEVPQNLSASRPQDRQFILSSKKLLLSDSGFYLCAWSVQGGISNQPQHFGDGTRLSIL.

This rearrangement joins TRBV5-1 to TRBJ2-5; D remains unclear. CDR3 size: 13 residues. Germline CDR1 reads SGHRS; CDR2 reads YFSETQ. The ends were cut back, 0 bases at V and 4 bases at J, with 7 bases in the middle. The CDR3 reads CASSLGSGETQYF. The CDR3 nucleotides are TGCGCCAGCAGCTTGGGCAGTGGAGAGACCCAGTACTTC.

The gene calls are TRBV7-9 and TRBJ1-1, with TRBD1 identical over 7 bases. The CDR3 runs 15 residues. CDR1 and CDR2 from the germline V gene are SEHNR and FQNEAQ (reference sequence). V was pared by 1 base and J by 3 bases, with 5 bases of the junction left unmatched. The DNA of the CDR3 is TGTGCCAGCAGCTTAGGGGCAGGGGGAGACACTGAAGCTTTCTTT. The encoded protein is CASSLGAGGDTEAFF.

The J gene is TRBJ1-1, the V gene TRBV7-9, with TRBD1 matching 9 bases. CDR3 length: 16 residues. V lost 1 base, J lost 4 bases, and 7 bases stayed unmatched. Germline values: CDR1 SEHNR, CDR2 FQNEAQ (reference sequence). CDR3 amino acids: CASSLEWTGEVTEAFF. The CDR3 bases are TGTGCCAGCAGCTTAGAATGGACAGGGGAGGTCACTGAAGCTTTCTTT.

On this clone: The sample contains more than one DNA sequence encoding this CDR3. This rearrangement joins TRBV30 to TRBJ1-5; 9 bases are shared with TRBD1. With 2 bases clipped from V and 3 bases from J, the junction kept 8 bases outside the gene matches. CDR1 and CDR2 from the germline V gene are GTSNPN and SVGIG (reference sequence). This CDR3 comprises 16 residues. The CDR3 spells CAWSSGTGRVNQPQHF. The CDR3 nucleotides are TGTGCCTGGAGTTCTGGGACAGGGAGGGTCAATCAGCCCCAGCATTTT.

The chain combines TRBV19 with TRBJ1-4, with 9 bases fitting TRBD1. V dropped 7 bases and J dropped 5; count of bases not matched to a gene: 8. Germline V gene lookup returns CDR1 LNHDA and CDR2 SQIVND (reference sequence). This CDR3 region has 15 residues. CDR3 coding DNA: TGTGCCAGTACCCCCTCTGGACAGGGGAATGAAAAACTGTTTTTT. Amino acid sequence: CASTPSGQGNEKLFF.

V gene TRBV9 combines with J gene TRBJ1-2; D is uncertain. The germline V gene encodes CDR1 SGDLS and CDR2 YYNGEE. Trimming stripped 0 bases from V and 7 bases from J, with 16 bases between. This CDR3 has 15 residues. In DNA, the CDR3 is TGTGCCAGCAGCGTAGCAGGCACCACCCTGGGTGGCTACACCTTC. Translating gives CASSVAGTTLGGYTF.

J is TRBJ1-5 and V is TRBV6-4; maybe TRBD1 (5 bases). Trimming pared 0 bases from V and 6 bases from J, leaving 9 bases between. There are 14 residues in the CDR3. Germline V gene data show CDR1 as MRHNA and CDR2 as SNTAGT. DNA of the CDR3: TGTGCCAGCAGTGACTCCCGGGGGTCTCAGCCCCAGCATTTT. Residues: CASSDSRGSQPQHF.

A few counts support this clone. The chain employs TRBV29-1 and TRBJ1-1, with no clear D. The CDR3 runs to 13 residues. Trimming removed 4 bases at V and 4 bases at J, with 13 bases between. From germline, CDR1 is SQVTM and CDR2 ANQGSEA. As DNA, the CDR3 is TGCAGCGTTGCAACCCACTCGGGCACTGAAGCTTTCTTT. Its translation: CSVATHSGTEAFF.